This is a list of T cell receptor beta chains from one sample in a study of cytomegalovirus exposure and HLA in healthy donors. Libraries were prepared by immunoSEQ multiplex PCR; TCRdb keeps only in-frame clonotypes and omits some of them. The sample has about 360,000 clones; 70% to 90% are singletons. Sequenced material: PBMCs. The receptor set was obtained from a woman younger than 35 in good health and CMV-seronegative. CDR3s include the opening cysteine and the closing phenylalanine or tryptophan. Fields, in order: V gene, clone size, J gene, D gene, CDR3 protein, CDR3 DNA. D genes are given only for firm matches. Some rows mark clone size as missing; the rest say once, few, many or name a class of expanded clone.

V: TRBV11-2
size: -
J: TRBJ2-2
D: TRBD2
CDR3: CASSLFPGGSGELFF
DNA: TGTGCCAGCTCTTTGTTCCCGGGGGGTTCCGGGGAGCTGTTTTTT

V: TRBV4-1
size: -
J: TRBJ1-2
D: -
CDR3: CASSQVAGLGGYTF
DNA: TGCGCCAGCAGCCAAGTCGCAGGGCTCGGAGGCTACACCTTC

V: TRBV2
size: -
J: TRBJ1-6
D: TRBD1
CDR3: CASSTRGPTTNSPLHF
DNA: TGTGCCAGCAGTACAAGGGGGCCGACTACTAATTCACCCCTCCACTTT

V: TRBV2
size: -
J: TRBJ1-5
D: TRBD1
CDR3: CASARTGTEPQHF
DNA: TGTGCCAGCGCTCGGACAGGGACGGAGCCCCAGCATTTT

V: TRBV6-1
size: once
J: TRBJ1-2
D: -
CDR3: CASRSNRDYGYTF
DNA: TGTGCCAGCAGATCCAACAGGGACTATGGCTACACCTTC

V: TRBV2
size: -
J: TRBJ2-7
D: -
CDR3: CASSPQGGRTYEQYF
DNA: TGTGCCAGCAGTCCACAAGGCGGCCGCACCTACGAGCAGTACTTC

V: TRBV5-1
size: once
J: TRBJ2-3
D: -
CDR3: CASSLESPGPDTQYF
DNA: TGCGCCAGCAGCTTGGAGTCCCCGGGTCCAGATACGCAGTATTTT

V: TRBV5-1
size: -
J: TRBJ2-3
D: TRBD1
CDR3: CASSWGTGTPDTQYF
DNA: TGCGCCAGCAGCTGGGGGACAGGGACCCCAGATACGCAGTATTTT

V: TRBV4-1
size: once
J: TRBJ2-2
D: TRBD2
CDR3: CASSHGGLAGVGGELFF
DNA: TGCGCCAGCAGCCACGGGGGACTAGCGGGAGTCGGCGGGGAGCTGTTTTTT

V: TRBV7-6
size: -
J: TRBJ1-2
D: TRBD1
CDR3: CASSPPGQGKNGYTF
DNA: TGTGCCAGCAGCCCACCCGGACAGGGAAAGAATGGCTACACCTTC

V: TRBV28
size: -
J: TRBJ1-5
D: TRBD1
CDR3: CASSLGDRGRNQPQHF
DNA: TGTGCCAGCAGTTTAGGGGACAGAGGTCGCAATCAGCCCCAGCATTTT

V: TRBV27
size: -
J: TRBJ2-2
D: TRBD2
CDR3: CASSRPTSGTHGELFF
DNA: TGTGCCAGCAGTCGCCCGACTAGCGGGACCCACGGGGAGCTGTTTTTT

V: TRBV27
size: -
J: TRBJ1-6
D: TRBD1
CDR3: CASSLLGQGASYNSPLHF
DNA: TGTGCCAGCAGTTTATTGGGACAGGGGGCTTCCTATAATTCACCCCTCCACTTT

V: TRBV7-9
size: few
J: TRBJ1-3
D: -
CDR3: CASSFGGTGNTIYF
DNA: TGTGCCAGCAGCTTCGGAGGGACTGGAAACACCATATATTTT

V: TRBV9
size: -
J: TRBJ1-2
D: -
CDR3: CASSTGFGNYGYTF
DNA: TGTGCCAGCAGCACAGGGTTCGGGAACTATGGCTACACCTTC

V: TRBV7-9
size: -
J: TRBJ1-1
D: TRBD1
CDR3: CASSRMGQGMNTEAFF
DNA: TGTGCCAGCAGCCGAATGGGACAGGGGATGAACACTGAAGCTTTCTTT

V: TRBV4-1
size: -
J: TRBJ2-2
D: TRBD2
CDR3: CASSRSNGQRESGELFF
DNA: TGCGCCAGCAGCCGCTCTAACGGCCAGCGGGAGAGCGGGGAGCTGTTTTTT

V: TRBV23-1
size: -
J: TRBJ2-7
D: TRBD1
CDR3: CASSQPSQDRVNEQYF
DNA: TGCGCCAGCAGTCAACCCTCTCAGGACAGGGTCAACGAGCAGTACTTC

V: TRBV2
size: -
J: TRBJ1-4
D: TRBD1
CDR3: CASQGGYNEKLFF
DNA: TGTGCCAGCCAAGGGGGCTATAATGAAAAACTGTTTTTT

V: TRBV28
size: once
J: TRBJ1-1
D: -
CDR3: CASTERTEAFF
DNA: TGTGCCAGCACCGAGAGGACTGAAGCTTTCTTT

V: TRBV5-1
size: -
J: TRBJ1-1
D: TRBD1
CDR3: CASSSQGGVNTEAFF
DNA: TGCGCCAGCAGCTCCCAGGGGGGAGTGAACACTGAAGCTTTCTTT

V: TRBV12-5
size: once
J: TRBJ1-1
D: -
CDR3: CASGDLGGEAFF
DNA: TGTGCTAGTGGTGACTTAGGGGGAGAAGCTTTCTTT

V: TRBV7-2
size: few
J: TRBJ2-1
D: -
CDR3: CASSFLGRPDGRNEQFF
DNA: TGTGCCAGCAGCTTCCTAGGACGGCCCGATGGGAGGAATGAGCAGTTCTTC

V: TRBV9
size: -
J: TRBJ2-5
D: -
CDR3: CASSTGRGHETQYF
DNA: TGTGCCAGCAGCACGGGTAGGGGTCACGAGACCCAGTACTTC

V: TRBV9
size: -
J: TRBJ1-1
D: -
CDR3: CASSAPRTEAFF
DNA: TGTGCCAGCAGCGCTCCGAGGACTGAAGCTTTCTTT

V: TRBV27
size: -
J: TRBJ1-5
D: -
CDR3: CASSTKLGGNQPQHF
DNA: TGTGCCAGCAGTACAAAACTAGGAGGCAATCAGCCCCAGCATTTT

V: TRBV4-1
size: -
J: TRBJ2-1
D: TRBD2
CDR3: CASSHLGLAGEYEQFF
DNA: TGCGCCAGCAGCCACCTCGGACTAGCGGGAGAGTATGAGCAGTTCTTC

V: TRBV29-1
size: -
J: TRBJ1-1
D: -
CDR3: CSVEGGDSTEAFF
DNA: TGCAGCGTTGAGGGGGGGGATAGCACTGAAGCTTTCTTT

V: TRBV6-5
size: few
J: TRBJ1-6
D: -
CDR3: CASSYSSPVFSSPLHF
DNA: TGTGCCAGCAGTTACAGCTCGCCGGTTTTTAGTTCACCCCTCCACTTT

V: TRBV6-1
size: -
J: TRBJ1-1
D: -
CDR3: CASRTELNTEAFF
DNA: TGTGCCAGCAGGACAGAGCTGAACACTGAAGCTTTCTTT

V: TRBV7-2
size: -
J: TRBJ1-1
D: -
CDR3: CASSLVGDMNTEAFF
DNA: TGTGCCAGCAGCTTAGTCGGGGATATGAACACTGAAGCTTTCTTT

V: TRBV5-1
size: once
J: TRBJ2-7
D: TRBD1
CDR3: CASSLRQGAYEQYF
DNA: TGCGCCAGCAGCTTGCGCCAGGGGGCATACGAGCAGTACTTC

V: TRBV28
size: -
J: TRBJ2-7
D: TRBD1
CDR3: CASSLNRGVLNEQYF
DNA: TGTGCCAGCAGTTTGAACAGGGGCGTTCTCAACGAGCAGTACTTC

V: TRBV7-9
size: -
J: TRBJ1-4
D: -
CDR3: CASSLGGEKLFF
DNA: TGTGCCAGCAGCTTAGGAGGTGAAAAACTGTTTTTT

V: TRBV29-1
size: -
J: TRBJ2-2
D: -
CDR3: CSVDGAGMGTGELFF
DNA: TGCAGCGTTGACGGGGCGGGAATGGGGACCGGGGAGCTGTTTTTT

V: TRBV7-8
size: -
J: TRBJ2-3
D: -
CDR3: CASSLDFVPTDTQYF
DNA: TGTGCCAGCAGCTTAGATTTCGTTCCCACAGATACGCAGTATTTT

V: TRBV6-5
size: -
J: TRBJ2-7
D: TRBD1
CDR3: CASSKQGVYEQYF
DNA: TGTGCCAGCAGTAAACAGGGGGTCTACGAGCAGTACTTC

V: TRBV30
size: -
J: TRBJ2-5
D: TRBD2
CDR3: CAWRTSGGKETQYF
DNA: TGTGCCTGGAGAACTAGCGGGGGAAAAGAGACCCAGTACTTC

V: TRBV6-5
size: once
J: TRBJ1-2
D: -
CDR3: CASSYSTGGYTF
DNA: TGTGCCAGCAGTTACTCGACGGGGGGCTACACCTTC

V: TRBV29-1
size: -
J: TRBJ1-1
D: -
CDR3: CSVGIDRETEAFF
DNA: TGCAGCGTTGGAATCGACCGGGAGACTGAAGCTTTCTTT

V: TRBV28
size: -
J: TRBJ1-2
D: TRBD1
CDR3: CATEGQLYGYTF
DNA: TGTGCCACCGAGGGACAGCTCTATGGCTACACCTTC

V: TRBV30
size: -
J: TRBJ2-1
D: -
CDR3: CAWSGTINEQFF
DNA: TGTGCCTGGAGTGGGACTATCAATGAGCAGTTCTTC

V: TRBV28
size: -
J: TRBJ1-5
D: TRBD1
CDR3: CASVTGGQPQHF
DNA: TGTGCCAGCGTGACAGGGGGACAGCCCCAGCATTTT

V: TRBV29-1
size: -
J: TRBJ1-6
D: -
CDR3: CSVGTDSPLHF
DNA: TGCAGCGTTGGAACTGATTCACCCCTCCACTTT

V: TRBV5-1
size: -
J: TRBJ2-3
D: -
CDR3: CASSLAQGSTDTQYF
DNA: TGCGCCAGCAGCTTGGCCCAGGGTTCCACAGATACGCAGTATTTT

V: TRBV5-5
size: once
J: TRBJ2-2
D: -
CDR3: CASSLGQGSTGELFF
DNA: TGTGCCAGCAGCTTGGGGCAGGGAAGCACCGGGGAGCTGTTTTTT

V: TRBV5-6
size: -
J: TRBJ2-3
D: -
CDR3: CASSFRGIKGTSTDTQYF
DNA: TGTGCCAGCAGCTTCCGGGGGATAAAAGGGACTAGCACAGATACGCAGTATTTT

V: TRBV5-1
size: -
J: TRBJ2-1
D: TRBD2
CDR3: CASSLGSGAPNNEQFF
DNA: TGCGCCAGCAGCTTGGGGAGCGGGGCTCCTAACAATGAGCAGTTCTTC

V: TRBV2
size: -
J: TRBJ2-7
D: -
CDR3: CASVRRQVKNEQYF
DNA: TGTGCCAGCGTCCGGAGGCAGGTTAAAAACGAGCAGTACTTC

V: TRBV6-5
size: -
J: TRBJ2-1
D: TRBD2
CDR3: CASSHSGRASDEQFF
DNA: TGTGCCAGCAGTCATAGCGGGAGGGCATCGGATGAGCAGTTCTTC

V: TRBV7-9
size: -
J: TRBJ1-2
D: TRBD1
CDR3: CASSLGTGVYGYTF
DNA: TGTGCCAGCAGCTTAGGGACAGGAGTTTATGGCTACACCTTC

V: TRBV15
size: few
J: TRBJ2-3
D: TRBD2
CDR3: CATSGGRSSGRVRRGTDTQYF
DNA: TGTGCCACCAGCGGGGGGAGGTCTAGCGGGAGGGTGCGGAGAGGCACAGATACGCAGTATTTT